These 7 T cell receptor beta chains were all obtained from the same sample, sequenced in a study of blood T cell repertoires in COVID-19. Profiling relied on immunoSEQ multiplex PCR, and the TCRdb table lists in-frame clones only, not all of them. Here the sample spans approximately 150,000 clones, 90% being singletons. Sequenced input: peripheral blood. The receptors originated from a man in his 60s with active or convalescent COVID-19.

The chain employs TRBV5-4 and TRBJ1-4, with TRBD1 matching 12 bases. Losses at the gene ends were 4 bases for V and 7 bases for J; bases not matched to a gene: 11. There are 17 residues in the CDR3. Germline loops: CDR1 SGHNT, CDR2 YYREEE (reference sequence). The CDR3 bases are TGTGCCAGCAGCGCCGGGGGGACAGGGGGCGCAGGTGAAAAACTGTTTTTT. Its protein product is CASSAGGTGGAGEKLFF.

Only one count was recorded for this clone. The chain joins TRBV5-1 to TRBJ1-3; D call uncertain. Germline values: CDR1 SGHRS, CDR2 YFSETQ. The V end was cut by 1 base, the J end by 2 bases, with 7 bases between. CDR3 size: 14 residues. The CDR3 here is CASSLQSAGNTIYF. DNA of the CDR3: TGCGCCAGCAGCTTGCAATCAGCTGGAAACACCATATATTTT.

CDR3: CASNRDRVYGYTF. DNA for the CDR3: TGTGCCAGCAATAGGGACAGGGTTTATGGCTACACCTTC. The rearrangement uses TRBV27 and TRBJ1-2, with 9 nucleotides matching TRBD1. The length of the CDR3 is 13 residues. The germline gives CDR1 MNHEY, CDR2 SMNVEV (reference sequence). Germline trimming cut 7 bases from V and 5 bases from J; bases unmatched to any gene: 5.

This rearrangement joins TRBV9 to TRBJ2-5; D ambiguous. V was cut by 5 bases and J by 5 bases, with 13 bases left in between. This CDR3 has 13 amino acids. Germline assignment: CDR1 SGDLS and CDR2 YYNGEE. CDR3 nucleotide sequence: TGTGCCAGCAGTGAGAGGCCCCGGGAGACCCAGTACTTC. Translating it yields CASSERPRETQYF.

The V gene is TRBV19, the J gene TRBJ1-3; no definite D call. From germline, CDR1 is LNHDA and CDR2 SQIVND (reference sequence). Trimming pared 1 base from V and 0 bases from J, leaving 13 bases between. This CDR3 is 17 amino acids long. In nucleotides, the CDR3 is TGTGCCAGTAGTATAGTAGCCAGCGAGAGCTCTGGAAACACCATATATTTT. Translating gives CASSIVASESSGNTIYF.

CDR3 in amino acids: CASSLVTSGDSYEQYF. Written as DNA, the CDR3 is TGTGCCAGCAGTTTGGTTACTAGCGGGGACTCCTACGAGCAGTACTTC. The V gene is TRBV28, the J gene TRBJ2-7, with TRBD2 matching over 10 bases. Germline V lookup: CDR1 MDHEN, CDR2 SYDVKM. The CDR3 has 16 amino acids. V lost 3 bases, J lost 0 bases, and 5 bases stayed unmatched.

V usage is TRBV14 and J usage is TRBJ2-1, with D maybe TRBD1 (6 bases). V was shortened by 5 bases and J by 4 bases, with 15 bases between the two germline ends. Germline V gene lookup returns CDR1 SGHDN and CDR2 FVKESK. The CDR3 has 15 amino acids. CDR3 in amino acids: CASSASGGLYNEQFF. DNA for the CDR3: TGTGCCAGCAGCGCCAGTGGGGGCCTTTACAATGAGCAGTTCTTC.